The 20 T cell receptor beta chains in this list originate from one sample, sequenced in a study of blood T cell repertoires in COVID-19. Assay: immunoSEQ multiplex PCR; the TCRdb copy retains only in-frame clones and omits some. The sample includes 150,000 to 170,000 clones, roughly 80% of them seen just once. The source material was PBMCs or T cells enriched from blood (not recorded which). The receptor source for this set is a man in his fifties who had recovered from COVID-19.

The chain carries TRBV9 and TRBJ2-5; maybe TRBD2 (7 bases). The CDR3 sequence is 14 residues long. Germline V CDR1 and CDR2: SGDLS, YYNGEE. V was pared by 3 bases and J by 2 bases, with 11 bases between. The CDR3 DNA reads as TGTGCCAGCAGCGGGGGGGGCTGGCAAGAGACCCAGTACTTC. Protein: CASSGGGWQETQYF.

V and J are TRBV6-6 and TRBJ2-7; 8 positions agree with TRBD1. After removal of 5 bases from V and 2 bases from J, the junction contained 11 bases not matched to a gene. CDR3 length: 16 amino acids. Germline V lookup: CDR1 MNHNY, CDR2 SVGAGI (reference sequence). The CDR3 is CASSRLGQGRAYEQYF. The CDR3 DNA reads TGTGCCAGCAGTCGTCTAGGACAGGGACGAGCCTACGAGCAGTACTTC.

As concerns this clone: Other DNA variants within this sample encode the same CDR3. The genes are TRBV4-1 and TRBJ1-3; 10 bases agree with TRBD1. The CDR3 runs to 16 residues. Germline values: CDR1 MGHRA, CDR2 YSYEKL. J gave up 4 bases and V 2 bases, and 5 bases lay outside the gene matches. CDR3 residues: CASSQYDRGLGNTIYF. In DNA form, the CDR3 reads TGCGCCAGCAGCCAATATGACAGGGGGCTAGGAAACACCATATATTTT.

The chain uses TRBV18 and TRBJ2-3, with a tentative D call TRBD2 (6 bases). The ends were cut back, 5 bases at V and 9 bases at J, with 15 bases in the middle. The CDR3 consists of 13 residues. Germline lookup yields CDR1 KGHSH and CDR2 LQKENI. CDR3 sequence reads: CASSSLRGWTQYF. The CDR3 DNA reads TGTGCCAGCTCAAGCCTGCGGGGTTGGACGCAGTATTTT.

The CDR3 loop is CASSPRTSGGAYF. CDR3 nucleotides: TGCGCCAGCAGCCCAAGGACTAGCGGGGGGGCTTATTTT. The chain combines TRBV4-3 with TRBJ2-3; 15 positions agree with TRBD2. Looked up from germline, CDR1 is LGHNA and CDR2 is YSLEER. The CDR3 has 13 residues. With 4 bases clipped from V and 15 bases from J, the junction kept 5 bases outside the gene matches.

J is TRBJ2-7 and V is TRBV10-2, with TRBD2 matching 14 bases. With 8 bases clipped from V and 6 bases from J, the junction kept 9 bases outside the gene matches. There are 15 residues in the CDR3. The germline V gene encodes CDR1 WSHSY and CDR2 SAAADI. The CDR3 loop reads CASQTSGGAGGEQYF. CDR3 DNA: TGCGCCAGCCAGACTAGCGGGGGGGCCGGTGGCGAGCAGTACTTC.

V is TRBV11-2 and J is TRBJ2-5, with D unclear. V was trimmed by 5 bases and J by 1 base, leaving 17 bases between them. Germline CDR1 reads SGHAT; CDR2 reads FQNNGV. This CDR3 region has 16 residues. The CDR3 DNA follows: TGTGCCAGCAGCCTAAAACTGTCTGATTTCCAAGAGACCCAGTACTTC. It specifies CASSLKLSDFQETQYF.

Turning to this clone: One junction end does not reproduce the germline sequence, and a read error may be involved. The rearrangement links TRBV15 to TRBJ1-1, with 8 bases that match TRBD1. Germline loops: CDR1 LNHNV, CDR2 YYDKDF (reference sequence). This CDR3 comprises 14 residues. The CDR3 DNA sequence: TGTGCCACCAGCCCGGACAGGGTGAAAACTGAAGCTTTCTTT. Translation: CATSPDRVKTEAFF. Together with reference TRBV15 and TRBJ1-1, the CDR3 gives the full variable domain: DAMVIQNPRYQVTQFGKPVTLSCSQTLNHNVMYWYQQKSSQAPKLLFHYYDKDFNNEADTPDNFQSRRPNTSFCFLDIRSPGLGDTAMYLCATSPDRVKTEAFFGQGTRLTVV.

The chain has TRBV18 and TRBJ2-7; tentative D call: TRBD2 (5 bases). Between the trimmed V and J ends, which lost 2 bases and 0 bases, there was a span of 8 bases. CDR1 and CDR2 from the germline V gene are KGHSH and LQKENI. This CDR3 region has 14 residues. DNA of the CDR3: TGTGCCAGCTCACCATCGGACTTCTCCTACGAGCAGTACTTC. This sequence encodes CASSPSDFSYEQYF.

This clone was seen only once. The chain joins TRBV4-1 to TRBJ1-1; 10 bases map to TRBD1. CDR1 and CDR2 (germline): MGHRA, YSYEKL. The CDR3 extends over 14 amino acids. Trimming took 6 bases from V and 6 from J; bases not matched to a gene: 7. CDR3 nucleotides: TGCGCCAGCAGTCCTGACAGGGGGCGATCTGAAGCTTTCTTT. Encoded protein: CASSPDRGRSEAFF.

This clone was counted only a few times. The chain links TRBV5-4 to TRBJ1-1, with D perhaps matching TRBD1 (5 bases). V lost 3 bases and J 6 bases, leaving 9 bases between the germline ends. The CDR3 extends over 12 amino acids. Germline CDR1 is SGHNT and CDR2 is YYREEE (reference sequence). In DNA form, the CDR3 reads TGTGCCAGCAGCTCGACAGTGGCTGAAGCTTTCTTT. Its translation is CASSSTVAEAFF.

The rearrangement links TRBV5-1 to TRBJ1-5; 7 nucleotides align to TRBD1. The CDR3 runs 14 residues. Germline CDR1 reads SGHRS; CDR2 reads YFSETQ. V trimming: 4 bases; J trimming: 2 bases; junction bases outside the gene matches: 3. Here the CDR3 reads CASSQGGGNQPQHF. CDR3 coding DNA: TGCGCCAGCAGCCAGGGGGGAGGCAATCAGCCCCAGCATTTT.

The genes are TRBV9 and TRBJ1-2; D is unclear. The V gene lost 3 bases and the J gene lost 5 bases, with 8 bases spanning the gap. Germline V lookup: CDR1 SGDLS, CDR2 YYNGEE. This CDR3 is built from 12 residues. The CDR3 here is CASSDTPYGYTF. CDR3 sequence (DNA): TGTGCCAGCAGCGATACACCGTATGGCTACACCTTC.

This clone was counted only a few times. The chain uses TRBV6-1 and TRBJ1-6; 7 nucleotides match TRBD1. Germline CDR1 is MNHNS and CDR2 is SASEGT. The ends lost 2 bases at V and 6 bases at J; junction bases unmatched: 10. The CDR3 sequence is 17 residues long. The CDR3 region is CASSEYPGTAGNSPLHF. The CDR3 nucleotides read TGTGCCAGCAGTGAATACCCCGGGACAGCTGGTAATTCACCCCTCCACTTT.

This chain connects TRBV30 to TRBJ2-1, with 10 bases that match TRBD2. After removal of 1 base from V and 7 bases from J, the junction contained 10 bases not matched to a gene. Germline V lookup: CDR1 GTSNPN, CDR2 SVGIG (reference sequence). This CDR3 contains 16 residues. DNA for the CDR3: TGTGCCTGGAGTGCCTACCAGCGGGGGGGCAGGAATGAGCAGTTCTTC. Protein product: CAWSAYQRGGRNEQFF.

The chain combines TRBV4-3 with TRBJ2-1; 7 positions agree with TRBD1. V was pared by 1 base and J by 9 bases, with 3 bases of the junction left unmatched. Germline CDR1 is LGHNA and CDR2 is YSLEER. The CDR3 runs to 13 residues. The CDR3 sequence: CASSQVGGGEQFF. CDR3 nucleotide sequence: TGCGCCAGCAGCCAAGTAGGGGGCGGTGAGCAGTTCTTC.

The chain has TRBV7-3 and TRBJ2-7; D perhaps matches TRBD1 (7 bases). V lost 4 bases, J lost 3 bases, and 19 bases lay in between. CDR1 and CDR2 (germline): SGHTA, FQGTGA. CDR3 size: 16 residues. The CDR3 region is CASSSKGGGQNYEQYF. As DNA, the CDR3 is TGTGCCAGCAGCTCGAAAGGAGGGGGCCAAAACTACGAGCAGTACTTC.

The V gene is TRBV6-5, the J gene TRBJ2-1; TRBD2 matches 8 bases. Germline V gene lookup returns CDR1 MNHEY and CDR2 SVGAGI. The CDR3 sequence is 15 residues long. Losses at the gene ends were 6 bases for V and 6 bases for J; bases not matched to a gene: 10. The CDR3 sequence is CASRDLAGSVNEQFF. The CDR3 DNA reads TGTGCCAGCAGAGACTTAGCGGGGTCGGTCAATGAGCAGTTCTTC.

To note about this clone: Other DNA sequences in this sample translate to the same CDR3. J is TRBJ1-1 and V is TRBV4-2, with unresolved D. The CDR3 contains 13 residues. V was trimmed by 0 bases and J by 4 bases, leaving 6 bases between them. Germline V gene lookup returns CDR1 LGHNA and CDR2 YNFKEQ. CDR3 coding DNA: TGTGCCAGCAGCCAAGATACGGGCACTGAAGCTTTCTTT. Its protein product is CASSQDTGTEAFF.

CDR3 loop: CASSQAGGLAGGQETQYF. Here the CDR3 DNA reads TGTGCCAGCAGCCAGGCCGGGGGGCTAGCGGGGGGACAAGAGACCCAGTACTTC. This sequence joins TRBV4-2 and TRBJ2-5, with 11 positions matching TRBD2. After removal of 3 bases from V and 2 bases from J, the junction contained 11 bases not matched to a gene. In germline, CDR1 is LGHNA, CDR2 YNFKEQ. The CDR3 extends over 18 amino acids.